This TCR beta chain emerged from a study of cytomegalovirus exposure and HLA in healthy donors. TCRdb keeps only in-frame clones here, not all; method: immunoSEQ multiplex PCR. The repertoire includes over 75,000 clones, approximately 81% of them detected once, and approximately 22% sits in the top ten. Study-wide findings and caveats: Cytomegalovirus status was reportedly diagnosed by the classifier with high sensitivity and specificity.

The CDR3 sequence is 16 residues long. V lost 1 base to trimming and J lost 1 base, with 11 bases between them. Looked up from germline, CDR1 is SGHAT and CDR2 is FQNNGV. Note on this clone: Its cognate antigen is unknown.

Material for sequencing was PBMCs. The chain combines TRBV11-2 with TRBJ2-1; D is perhaps TRBD2 (6 bases). This receptor was taken from a man between 18 and 29 years old in good health and CMV-seropositive. This CDR3 is CASSLVWGLSYNEQFF. CDR3 DNA: TGTGCCAGCAGCTTAGTGTGGGGACTGTCCTACAATGAGCAGTTCTTC.